This TCR beta chain was observed in a study of human T cells and chemical hapten exposure. The overall study: Doses of diphenylcyclopropenone went to the patients' scalps weekly throughout the approximately 25-week study.

Time point in this sample: patch test 2, 6 weeks after DPC sensitization. Treatment reported: therapeutic diphenylcyclopropenone sensitization with weekly scalp DPC. The germline V gene encodes CDR1 MNHEY and CDR2 SVGAGI. Germline trimming cut 7 bases from V and 7 bases from J; bases unmatched to any gene: 6. This CDR3 comprises 14 residues. Via MiXCR, TCRdb re-called the RACE reads, giving one row per CDR3 protein. The sample has 25,000 to 30,000 distinct CDR3 sequences, around a tenth seen once. There are a few counts of this clonotype. The sequence derives from a young man with alopecia areata. Some clones in this sample may be carry-over from other donors' samples. The chain has TRBV6-5 and TRBJ2-1; 11 bases agree with TRBD2. This material consisted of whole blood, taken in connection with sensitization to the hapten diphenylcyclopropenone (DPC). CDR3 DNA sequence: TGTGCCAGCATAGCGGGAGGGCCGGGGAATGAGCAGTTCTTC. It yields the protein CASIAGGPGNEQFF.